These 8 T cell receptor beta chains were sequenced from one sample in a study of long-term antiretroviral therapy in people with HIV. Researchers report immunoSEQ v3.0 was run at survey level. Using immunoSEQ multiplex PCR, the repertoire was profiled, and TCRdb retains in-frame clones only, with some absent. The sample lists roughly 10,000 clones; over 75% were seen once. The material sequenced was unsorted PBMCs, taken 1.8 years after starting antiretroviral therapy. The receptor source for this set is a man in his forties or fifties with HIV.

The chain joins TRBV4-3 to TRBJ1-1; D perhaps matches TRBD1 (6 bases). Germline V gene sequence: CDR1 LGHNA, CDR2 YSLEER. V was shortened by 0 bases and J by 6 bases, with 17 bases between the two germline ends. The CDR3 runs to 16 residues. DNA of the CDR3: TGCGCCAGCAGCCAAGATCTCGGGGGCTACGTCGCTGAAGCTTTCTTT. Its protein product is CASSQDLGGYVAEAFF.

V usage is TRBV9 and J usage is TRBJ2-7, with D tentatively TRBD1 (6 bases). The CDR3 is 14 amino acids. Trimming took 4 bases from V and 2 from J, leaving 13 bases between them. The germline gives CDR1 SGDLS, CDR2 YYNGEE. In nucleotides, the CDR3 is TGTGCCAGCAGCCCCGACAGGTACGCCTACGAGCAGTACTTC. Translation: CASSPDRYAYEQYF.

The chain carries TRBV7-2 and TRBJ2-1, with no clear D. CDR1 is SGHTA, CDR2 FQGNSA, per germline. The V gene lost 1 base and the J gene lost 7 bases, with 14 bases spanning the gap. CDR3 length equals 15 residues. The CDR3 is CASSLEYSLANEQFF. CDR3 sequence (DNA): TGTGCCAGCAGCTTAGAATATAGCCTGGCGAATGAGCAGTTCTTC.

The CDR3 DNA reads TGTGCCAGCAGCCCCCTCGAAGACGGATTCAATCAGCCCCAGCATTTT. It translates to CASSPLEDGFNQPQHF. The chain couples TRBV7-9 to TRBJ1-5; D remains ambiguous. CDR1 is SEHNR, CDR2 FQNEAQ, per germline (reference sequence). Trimming removed 5 bases at V and 3 bases at J, with 17 bases between. The CDR3 runs 16 residues.

The V call is TRBV4-3, the J call TRBJ2-3; the D gene is possibly TRBD1 (5 bases). V dropped 4 bases and J dropped 0 bases, with 8 bases sitting between them. The germline gives CDR1 LGHNA, CDR2 YSLEER. The CDR3 has 14 residues. Here the CDR3 DNA reads TGCGCCAGCAGCCTTGACAGAAGCACAGATACGCAGTATTTT. Its protein product is CASSLDRSTDTQYF.

A single count supports this clone. CDR3: CASSNYDRGYEQYF. CDR3 coding DNA: TGTGCCAGCTCTAATTACGACAGGGGGTACGAGCAGTACTTC. J is TRBJ2-7 and V is TRBV18; 9 bases line up with TRBD1. With 6 bases clipped from V and 4 bases from J, the junction kept 7 bases outside the gene matches. From germline, CDR1 is KGHSH and CDR2 LQKENI. The CDR3 extends over 14 amino acids.

In its sample, this clone was seen a few times. The gene calls are TRBV13 and TRBJ2-7; D possibly corresponds to TRBD1 (5 bases). CDR3 length equals 14 residues. V was clipped by 5 bases and J by 2 bases, with 13 bases between them. The germline CDR1 and CDR2 sequences are PRHDT and FYEKMQ (reference sequence). This chain's CDR3 is CASSQSQTAYEQYF. The CDR3 nucleotides are TGTGCCAGCAGCCAATCGCAGACAGCCTACGAGCAGTACTTC.

This chain links TRBV7-3 with TRBJ2-5; D is undetermined. CDR3 size: 14 residues. Trimming stripped 0 bases from V and 5 bases from J, with 10 bases between. Germline values: CDR1 SGHTA, CDR2 FQGTGA. The CDR3 reads CASSLTAAPETQYF. CDR3 bases: TGTGCCAGCAGCTTAACAGCTGCCCCGGAGACCCAGTACTTC.